Ten or more counts support the clone carrying this T cell receptor (beta chain). The CDR3 consists of 16 residues. With 4 bases removed from V and 1 base from J, the gap between germline ends came to 14 bases. Germline CDR1 SGHRS, CDR2 YFSETQ. This specimen comes from a study of neurological immune-mediated disorders. The time point was: longitudinal time-point 3. TCRdb recomputed calls from the 5' RACE reads with MiXCR, one row per CDR3 protein. The sample contains approximately 89,000 distinct CDR3 sequences, roughly 4.3% of which appear only once. This clonotype originated in a woman aged 55-75 years with multiple sclerosis. The specimen was PBMCs. This rearrangement joins TRBV5-1 to TRBJ2-2; D unclear. In DNA, the CDR3 is TGCGCCAGCAGCCTCACTTCGAAACAGAACACCGGGGAGCTGTTTTTT. It codes for CASSLTSKQNTGELFF.